The 23 T cell receptor beta chains below all came from one sample that was sequenced in a study of response to subunit inactivated influenza vaccine. TCRdb fed the RT-PCR reads into MiXCR, producing one record per CDR3 protein. Of some 550,000 distinct CDR3 sequences in the sample, around a quarter were seen once. The data were also submitted as part of a second study, on T cells expressing NK-cell markers. As reported in that work: The authors made TCR beta cDNA libraries by 5'RACE template switching. This switching added a universal primer site and UMIs.

The material sequenced was CD4+ T cells sorted from PBMCs, taken 11 to 12 days after vaccination. The receptor set was obtained from a man aged 50-60 years who received an inactivated influenza vaccine.

This clonotype was observed a few times. The genes are TRBV20-1 and TRBJ2-1; the D gene is possibly TRBD2 (6 bases). The germline CDR1 and CDR2 sequences are DFQATT and SNEGSKA (reference sequence). Trimming left V 3 bases short and J 7 bases short, with 10 bases between. The CDR3 runs 12 residues. CDR3 nucleotide sequence: TGCAGTGCTAGCGGGAGCGGGAATGAGCAGTTCTTC. It translates to CSASGSGNEQFF.

The chain links TRBV20-1 to TRBJ2-3; no firm D call. CDR1 DFQATT and CDR2 SNEGSKA come from the germline V gene (reference sequence). V was pared by 1 base and J by 2 bases, with 16 bases between. The CDR3 sequence is 16 residues long. The CDR3 bases are TGCAGTGCTAGAGTGTCTGGAGCTTTGGTCACAGATACGCAGTATTTT. This codes for CSARVSGALVTDTQYF.

The J gene is TRBJ2-1, the V gene TRBV28; 7 bases are shared with TRBD2. The CDR3 extends over 14 amino acids. Unmatched junction bases numbered 5, after V lost 9 bases and J lost 0 bases. Germline assignment: CDR1 MDHEN and CDR2 SYDVKM. The CDR3 sequence: CASTGGSSYNEQFF. The CDR3 region has the DNA TGTGCCAGTACGGGGGGTAGCTCCTACAATGAGCAGTTCTTC.

The chain links TRBV4-3 to TRBJ2-1, with TRBD1 as a possible D gene (5 bases). The CDR3 totals 16 residues. Germline V lookup: CDR1 LGHNA, CDR2 YSLEER. Trimming removed 0 bases from V and 5 bases from J, with 14 bases in between. CDR3 residues: CASSQEPPTVNNEQFF. The CDR3, as DNA: TGCGCCAGCAGCCAAGAGCCCCCGACAGTCAACAATGAGCAGTTCTTC.

This clonotype was seen only a few times. J is TRBJ1-5 and V is TRBV7-2, with D tentatively TRBD1 (5 bases). Germline V CDR1 and CDR2: SGHTA, FQGNSA. Between the trimmed V and J ends, which lost 5 bases and 11 bases, there was a span of 25 bases. CDR3 size: 16 residues. The DNA for the CDR3 is TGTGCCAGCAGCCAGGCAGGGAGCGGAATCAGCTGGGCCCAGCATTTT. Residues: CASSQAGSGISWAQHF.

This clonotype has more than one count but fewer than ten. This chain uses TRBV7-2 with TRBJ2-2; D gene unclear. The V gene lost 5 bases and the J gene lost 10 bases, with 17 bases spanning the gap. Germline V gene sequence: CDR1 SGHTA, CDR2 FQGNSA. This CDR3 is built from 14 residues. Here the CDR3 DNA reads TGTGCCAGCAGCCCCGTGGTCCGGCCCACGGAGCTGTTTTTT. This codes for CASSPVVRPTELFF.

V usage is TRBV10-3 and J usage is TRBJ1-1; 7 positions agree with TRBD1. V lost 8 bases, J lost 6 bases, and 3 bases stayed unmatched. This CDR3 comprises 11 residues. Germline CDR1 is ENHRY and CDR2 is SYGVKD. The CDR3: CAIGQGAEAFF. CDR3 DNA: TGTGCCATCGGTCAGGGGGCTGAAGCTTTCTTT.

The chain uses TRBV4-3 and TRBJ1-1; no definite D call. V gave up 3 bases and J gave up 4 bases, with 15 bases separating them. Germline V gives CDR1 LGHNA, CDR2 YSLEER. The CDR3 has 15 residues. CDR3 coding DNA: TGCGCCAGCAGCCACTCCGGGAACGGGTTCACTGAAGCTTTCTTT. Residues: CASSHSGNGFTEAFF.

V and J are TRBV29-1 and TRBJ2-7, with TRBD1 matching over 7 bases. The CDR3 is 13 amino acids. V was clipped by 4 bases and J by 1 base; unmatched bases: 4. In germline, CDR1 is SQVTM, CDR2 ANQGSEA. Written as DNA, the CDR3 is TGCAGCGTTGGAGGGACAGTTTCCTACGAGCAGTACTTC. It yields the protein CSVGGTVSYEQYF.

This clonotype was picked up a small number of times. The rearrangement joins TRBV5-6 to TRBJ1-1, with a tentative D call TRBD1 (5 bases). Germline lookup yields CDR1 SGHDT and CDR2 YYEEEE. Trimming stripped 2 bases from V and 5 bases from J, with 13 bases between. The CDR3 has 14 amino acids. CDR3 protein: CASSFPRARTEAFF. CDR3 bases: TGTGCCAGCAGCTTCCCCAGGGCGAGAACTGAAGCTTTCTTT.

This clonotype was picked up a small number of times. V gene TRBV7-9 combines with J gene TRBJ2-1; 12 bases match TRBD2. This CDR3 comprises 16 residues. Germline CDR1 and CDR2: SEHNR and FQNEAQ (reference sequence). V shed 3 bases and J 8 bases; nucleotides not matched to a gene: 8. The CDR3 DNA reads as TGTGCCAGCAGCTTTCTAGCGGGGGGGCCGTTGGATGAGCAGTTCTTC. Protein sequence: CASSFLAGGPLDEQFF.

The rearrangement links TRBV3-1 to TRBJ2-7, with a weak D call TRBD1 (6 bases). Trimming cost V 6 bases and J 5 bases, with 17 bases left between them. Germline V CDR1 and CDR2: LGHDT, YNNKEL (reference sequence). This CDR3 spans 14 amino acids. The CDR3 is CASSHTGQIHEQYF. The CDR3 DNA sequence: TGTGCCAGCAGTCACACGGGACAAATCCACGAGCAGTACTTC.

The chain has TRBV7-9 and TRBJ1-1; D remains ambiguous. Germline lookup yields CDR1 SEHNR and CDR2 FQNEAQ (reference sequence). The CDR3 is made up of 13 amino acids. V was clipped by 1 base and J by 7 bases, with 10 bases between them. The CDR3 DNA is TGTGCCAGCAGCTTAGGGCTTCTCGATGAAGCTTTCTTT. Amino acid sequence: CASSLGLLDEAFF.

The chain is built from TRBV6-5 and TRBJ2-7; 8 nucleotides align to TRBD2. The V and J ends lost 2 bases and 2 bases, in that order; junction bases with no gene match: 5. This CDR3 comprises 15 residues. Germline V gene data show CDR1 as MNHEY and CDR2 as SVGAGI. CDR3 region: CASSYEAGVPYEQYF. The CDR3 nucleotides are TGTGCCAGCAGTTACGAAGCGGGAGTGCCCTACGAGCAGTACTTC.

This clonotype was picked up a small number of times. The V gene is TRBV20-1, the J gene TRBJ2-2; tentatively, D is TRBD2 (6 bases). This CDR3 spans 14 amino acids. Germline V gene sequence: CDR1 DFQATT, CDR2 SNEGSKA (reference sequence). V was cut by 0 bases and J by 7 bases, with 12 bases left in between. In nucleotides, the CDR3 is TGCAGTGCTAGAGATGGTGGGAGGAGCGGGGAGCTGTTTTTT. It encodes CSARDGGRSGELFF.

This clonotype has more than one count but fewer than ten. V is TRBV30 and J is TRBJ2-5; D not resolved. The CDR3 is made up of 14 amino acids. CDR1 and CDR2 from the germline V gene are GTSNPN and SVGIG (reference sequence). The V and J ends lost 3 bases and 5 bases respectively, with 16 bases between them. The CDR3 reads CAWREKGLRETQYF. The CDR3 DNA follows: TGTGCCTGGAGAGAAAAGGGCTTGAGGGAGACCCAGTACTTC. Complete variable domain (other parts from reference TRBV30 and TRBJ2-5): SQTIHQWPATLVQPVGSPLSLECTVEGTSNPNLYWYRQAAGRGLQLLFYSVGIGQISSEVPQNLSASRPQDRQFILSSKKLLLSDSGFYLCAWREKGLRETQYFGPGTRLLVL.

This clonotype was detected only a few times. V usage is TRBV20-1 and J usage is TRBJ1-2; no clear D gene. The ends were cut back, 5 bases at V and 0 bases at J, with 4 bases in the middle. This CDR3 region has 11 residues. Germline assignment: CDR1 DFQATT and CDR2 SNEGSKA (reference sequence). This chain's CDR3 is CSAPTNYGYTF. The CDR3 DNA is TGCAGTGCTCCAACTAACTATGGCTACACCTTC.

Points on this clonotype: Given a much more abundant clone one base away, this may be a read error. This rearrangement joins TRBV20-1 to TRBJ2-3; D remains ambiguous. V shed 0 bases and J shed 3 bases, with 10 bases lying between them. CDR1 and CDR2 from the germline V gene are DFQATT and SNEGSKA (reference sequence). The CDR3 loop spans 14 amino acids. In nucleotides, the CDR3 is TGCAGTGCTAGAGATCGGCTCTTGACAGATACGCAGTATTTT. It translates to CSARDRLLTDTQYF.

This clonotype was observed a handful of times. The rearrangement uses TRBV12-3 or TRBV12-4 and TRBJ2-3; 8 bases fit TRBD2. V was clipped by 4 bases and J by 6 bases; unmatched bases: 9. This CDR3 spans 15 amino acids. DNA for the CDR3: TGTGCCAGCAGTTCCGGGACTAGAAAGGGGGATACGCAGTATTTT. Amino acid sequence: CASSSGTRKGDTQYF.

The CDR3 is CSARFGVETQYF. The CDR3 DNA sequence: TGCAGTGCTCGTTTTGGTGTTGAGACCCAGTACTTC. The chain has TRBV20-1 and TRBJ2-5, with D hard to call. Germline CDR1 and CDR2: DFQATT and SNEGSKA (reference sequence). Trimming cost V 5 bases and J 5 bases, with 12 bases left between them. There are 12 residues in the CDR3.

This clonotype was seen more than once but under ten times. The chain has TRBV6-1 and TRBJ1-1; no definite D call. Trimming took off 4 bases at V and 0 bases at J, with 6 bases between the two ends. CDR3 size: 13 residues. Germline CDR1 MNHNS, CDR2 SASEGT. CDR3 DNA: TGTGCCAGCAGTGCCCGGTTGAACACTGAAGCTTTCTTT. This translates into CASSARLNTEAFF.

The chain links TRBV6-5 to TRBJ2-7; TRBD1 matches 8 bases. V lost 4 bases and J lost 5; bases outside the gene matches: 10. The CDR3 loop spans 15 amino acids. CDR1 is MNHEY, CDR2 SVGAGI, per germline. This chain's CDR3 is CASSSPEDRVDEQYF. The CDR3 nucleotides are TGTGCCAGCAGTTCCCCCGAGGACAGGGTTGACGAGCAGTACTTC.

The CDR3 nucleotides read TGTGCCAGCAGCGTAGGATTATTAAGCTATGGCTACACCTTC. Translation gives CASSVGLLSYGYTF. The chain is built from TRBV7-9 and TRBJ1-2; D is unclear. The ends were cut back, 5 bases at V and 4 bases at J, with 14 bases in the middle. The V gene's germline CDR1 is SEHNR and CDR2 FQNEAQ (reference sequence). The CDR3 is 14 amino acids.